Sequencing of this T cell receptor beta chain was carried out in a study of blood T cell repertoires in COVID-19 (dated by TCRdb to 2018 to 2021). Study-level background: Samples from collaborators originated in the United States, Italy and Spain and spanned both the acute and convalescent phases of COVID-19. The prospective study material was composed of cDNA or gDNA derived from T cells, B-cell-depleted T cells, or PBMCs. Subjects who had been exposed to COVID-19, were actively infected with it, or had recovered from it provided the deeply sampled blood TCRbeta repertoires that made up the dataset. The repertoires were released in a freely available public database meant as a resource for research on the immune response to SARS-CoV-2. Samples came from the ongoing ImmuneRACE study (first 160 participants) plus 1,254 subjects from 6 global collaborators. Sample metadata almost always included a de-identified subject ID, COVID-19 status, age in years and sex. HLA class I and class II types, where available, came from metadata supplied by the sample provider rather than from assay-based typing. Study-level results and caveats: Clinical and demographic metadata were provided uncurated, with the amount varying by source and participant.

Comments on this clone: The clone's antigen remains unknown. There are no base qualities to consult, and no much larger clone falls within one base.

Its CDR3 holds 17 amino acids, cysteine through phenylalanine. The retained sequence is limited to the CDR3, 51 bases, with the frame set at the first base. Collaborating institutions collected whole blood in K2EDTA tubes following their own protocols. For TCRbeta analysis, collaborator samples were shipped as frozen whole blood, as isolated PBMCs, or as DNA extracted from either sample type. The immunoSEQ Assay, a bias-controlled multiplex PCR, was used to amplify TCRbeta CDR3 regions from genomic DNA. As for how the authors treated the data: The number of nucleated cells in each sample was estimated from the amplification of reference gene primers within the assay. To quantify the absolute abundance of each unique TCRbeta CDR3 rearrangement, sequence reads were collapsed and filtered. For each sample, productive Simpson clonality was calculated as the square root of Simpson's diversity index over productive rearrangements. TCRdb carries this immuneACCESS record with in-frame sequences only. Its versions omit some clonotypes, under half of them owing to an unresolved V gene in the studies checked, with the rest unexplained. That table furnishes V, J and clone size, whereas the DNA furnished D and trimming. The sample table lists tens of thousands of clones, about 82% of them with a count of one. Clones ranked in the top ten supply about 30% of the sample.

The receptor was isolated from a human donor with active COVID-19. The donor label of this sample is uncertain. Sequencing was performed on peripheral blood. The chain was built from TRBV21-1 and TRBJ2-1; the table's D call of TRBD2 was not tested on the DNA. TRBV21-1 corresponds to a pseudogene. The bases are TGTGCCAGCAGCAAAGTAGGGGGACTAGCGGGAGTCCATGAGCAGTTCTTC. The translation is CASSKVGGLAGVHEQFF.